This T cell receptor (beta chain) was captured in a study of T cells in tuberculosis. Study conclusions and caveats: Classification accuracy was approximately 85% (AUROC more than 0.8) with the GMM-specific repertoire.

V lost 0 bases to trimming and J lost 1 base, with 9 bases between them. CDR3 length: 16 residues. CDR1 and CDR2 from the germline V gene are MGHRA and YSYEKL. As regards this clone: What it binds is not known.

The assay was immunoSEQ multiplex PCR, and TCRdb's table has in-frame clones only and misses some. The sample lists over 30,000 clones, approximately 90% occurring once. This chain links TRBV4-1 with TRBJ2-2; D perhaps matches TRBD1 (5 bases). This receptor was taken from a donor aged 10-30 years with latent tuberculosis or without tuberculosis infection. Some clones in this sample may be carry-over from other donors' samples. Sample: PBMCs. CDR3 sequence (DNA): TGCGCCAGCAGCCAAGAAGGGGCAGAGAACACCGGGGAGCTGTTTTTT. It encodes CASSQEGAENTGELFF.